These 26 T cell receptor beta chains were all obtained from the same sample, sequenced in a study of blood T cell repertoires in COVID-19. The protocol was immunoSEQ multiplex PCR, while the TCRdb copy is restricted to in-frame clones and leaves out a portion. Seen here are 150,000 or so clones, approximately 83% observed once, and the top ten hold around 13%. The sequenced sample consisted of peripheral blood. Every receptor here comes from a man aged 65 to 79 who had recovered from COVID-19.

V and J are TRBV9 and TRBJ2-1; 12 bases are a match to TRBD2. CDR3 size: 16 residues. Unmatched junction bases numbered 4, after V lost 2 bases and J lost 4 bases. Germline V gene sequence: CDR1 SGDLS, CDR2 YYNGEE. The CDR3 sequence: CASSVLTSGGYNEQFF. The CDR3 DNA reads as TGTGCCAGCAGCGTCTTAACTAGCGGGGGGTACAATGAGCAGTTCTTC.

The V call is TRBV20-1, the J call TRBJ2-7, with TRBD2 identical over 10 bases. The CDR3 runs to 14 residues. Germline V gene lookup returns CDR1 DFQATT and CDR2 SNEGSKA (reference sequence). V lost 3 bases, J lost 6 bases, and 8 bases stayed unmatched. This CDR3 reads CSASGASGSSEQYF. DNA of the CDR3: TGCAGTGCTAGTGGGGCTAGCGGGAGTAGCGAGCAGTACTTC.

The V call is TRBV5-1, the J call TRBJ2-6; 8 bases are a match to TRBD1. Germline trimming cut 4 bases from V and 7 bases from J; bases unmatched to any gene: 1. There are 13 residues in the CDR3. In germline, CDR1 is SGHRS, CDR2 YFSETQ. CDR3 sequence reads: CASSGTGANVLTF. CDR3 in DNA: TGCGCCAGCAGCGGGACAGGTGCCAACGTCCTGACTTTC.

This chain connects TRBV10-3 to TRBJ2-3, with a weak D call TRBD1 (6 bases). The germline gives CDR1 ENHRY, CDR2 SYGVKD. This CDR3 region has 14 residues. Between the trimmed V and J ends, which lost 0 bases and 4 bases, there was a span of 8 bases. The CDR3: CAISESGAADTQYF. The CDR3 nucleotides read TGTGCCATCAGTGAGTCGGGGGCCGCAGATACGCAGTATTTT.

The chain carries TRBV15 and TRBJ2-2; 13 bases line up with TRBD2. V was pared by 3 bases and J by 7 bases, with 14 bases of the junction left unmatched. CDR3 length equals 19 residues. Germline-derived CDR1 and CDR2 are LNHNV and YYDKDF (reference sequence). The chain's CDR3 is CATSRRGSGTSGIDGELFF. Here the CDR3 DNA reads TGTGCCACCAGCAGGAGGGGAAGCGGGACTAGCGGGATTGACGGGGAGCTGTTTTTT.

This rearrangement joins TRBV5-1 to TRBJ2-6; 7 nucleotides agree with TRBD1. The V segment lost 4 bases and the J segment 4 bases; nucleotides outside the gene matches: 8. Germline loops: CDR1 SGHRS, CDR2 YFSETQ. The CDR3 runs 16 residues. DNA for the CDR3: TGCGCCAGCAGCCGGACAGGAAGCTACGGGGCCAACGTCCTGACTTTC. It translates to CASSRTGSYGANVLTF.

The rearrangement joins TRBV9 to TRBJ2-6, with no clear D. Germline V lookup: CDR1 SGDLS, CDR2 YYNGEE. The CDR3 spans 16 residues. Trimming removed 0 bases at V and 0 bases at J, with 7 bases between. The CDR3 DNA is TGTGCCAGCAGCGTAGGCCCGGGCTCTGGGGCCAACGTCCTGACTTTC. Translating it yields CASSVGPGSGANVLTF. Together with reference TRBV9 and TRBJ2-6, the CDR3 gives the full variable domain: DSGVTQTPKHLITATGQRVTLRCSPRSGDLSVYWYQQSLDQGLQFLIQYYNGEERAKGNILERFSAQQFPDLHSELNLSSLELGDSALYFCASSVGPGSGANVLTFGAGSRLTVL.

This clone was observed a handful of times. The chain carries TRBV3-1 (or the pseudogene TRBV3-2) and TRBJ2-1; 7 bases fit TRBD2. The ends lost 4 bases at V and 5 bases at J; junction bases unmatched: 8. The CDR3 consists of 15 residues. CDR1 LGHDT and CDR2 YNNKEL come from the germline V gene (reference sequence). The CDR3 region is CASSRSGRGDNEQFF. The CDR3, as DNA: TGTGCCAGCAGCCGTAGCGGGCGGGGCGACAATGAGCAGTTCTTC.

This clone was observed a handful of times. The chain combines TRBV6-6 with TRBJ2-1; 8 bases are shared with TRBD1. Losses at the gene ends were 5 bases for V and 5 bases for J; bases not matched to a gene: 11. Germline values: CDR1 MNHNY, CDR2 SVGAGI (reference sequence). The CDR3 sequence is 16 residues long. The CDR3 protein is CASSPIGQGHHNEQFF. In DNA form, the CDR3 reads TGTGCCAGCAGTCCTATAGGACAGGGACACCACAATGAGCAGTTCTTC.

The gene calls are TRBV28 and TRBJ2-7; 12 nucleotides match TRBD2. After removal of 6 bases from V and 5 bases from J, the junction contained 8 bases not matched to a gene. CDR3 length: 15 amino acids. CDR1 MDHEN and CDR2 SYDVKM come from the germline V gene. CDR3 region: CASSRATSGSHEQYF. In DNA form, the CDR3 reads TGTGCCAGCAGCCGAGCGACTAGCGGGAGCCACGAGCAGTACTTC.

This rearrangement joins TRBV4-1 to TRBJ2-5; 13 nucleotides match TRBD2. J lost 5 bases, V lost 1 base, and 4 bases had no gene match. The CDR3 runs 16 residues. Germline lookup yields CDR1 MGHRA and CDR2 YSYEKL. The CDR3 region has the DNA TGCGCCAGCAGCCAAGTTGGACTAGCGGGGGTGGAGACCCAGTACTTC. It is translated as CASSQVGLAGVETQYF.

V usage is TRBV4-2 and J usage is TRBJ1-3, with 10 nucleotides matching TRBD1. V dropped 0 bases and J dropped 1; count of bases not matched to a gene: 3. This CDR3 is built from 17 residues. Germline V CDR1 and CDR2: LGHNA, YNFKEQ. The CDR3: CASSQETGGFSGNTIYF. As DNA, the CDR3 is TGTGCCAGCAGCCAAGAGACAGGGGGCTTTTCTGGAAACACCATATATTTT.

The CDR3 DNA follows: TGTGCCAGCAGCTTAGGTGCTAGCGGGAGTGAGACCCAGTACTTC. Protein: CASSLGASGSETQYF. The rearrangement uses TRBV11-3 and TRBJ2-5; 10 bases agree with TRBD2. The CDR3 covers 15 residues. CDR1 and CDR2 from the germline V gene are SGHNT and YENEEA. V trimming: 1 base; J trimming: 5 bases; junction bases outside the gene matches: 4.

This sequence joins TRBV19 and TRBJ1-5; 11 bases align to TRBD1. Germline V lookup: CDR1 LNHDA, CDR2 SQIVND (reference sequence). The J segment lost 5 bases and the V segment lost 6 bases, leaving 6 bases of the junction unmatched. The CDR3 spans 15 residues. CDR3 region: CASRARDRGYQPQHF. The CDR3 DNA reads as TGTGCCAGTAGGGCCCGGGACAGGGGGTATCAGCCCCAGCATTTT. Complete variable domain (other parts from reference TRBV19 and TRBJ1-5): DGGITQSPKYLFRKEGQNVTLSCEQNLNHDAMYWYRQDPGQGLRLIYYSQIVNDFQKGDIAEGYSVSREKKESFPLTVTSAQKNPTAFYLCASRARDRGYQPQHFGDGTRLSIL.

The rearrangement uses TRBV5-6 and TRBJ2-1, with 7 bases identical to TRBD2. The CDR3 sequence is 13 residues long. Trimming took 2 bases from V and 4 from J; bases not matched to a gene: 0. The V gene's germline CDR1 is SGHDT and CDR2 YYEEEE. CDR3 protein: CASSFGGYNEQFF. CDR3 nucleotide sequence: TGTGCCAGCAGCTTCGGGGGGTACAATGAGCAGTTCTTC.

This chain joins TRBV7-9 and TRBJ2-2; unclear D gene. V lost 0 bases and J lost 6, with 5 bases in between. CDR3 length: 13 amino acids. Germline lookup yields CDR1 SEHNR and CDR2 FQNEAQ (reference sequence). CDR3 nucleotide sequence: TGTGCCAGCAGCTTAGCTTGGCCCGGGGAGCTGTTTTTT. It encodes CASSLAWPGELFF.

The chain carries TRBV9 and TRBJ2-3, with D possibly being TRBD2 (6 bases). Germline V gene sequence: CDR1 SGDLS, CDR2 YYNGEE. The CDR3 has 15 amino acids. V shed 0 bases and J shed 5 bases, with 13 bases lying between them. The CDR3 sequence: CASSVDRGGGDTQYF. CDR3 coding DNA: TGTGCCAGCAGCGTAGACCGGGGAGGAGGAGATACGCAGTATTTT.

The chain carries TRBV4-1 and TRBJ2-3; D gene uncertain. The CDR3 has 17 amino acids. Trimming removed 5 bases at V and 0 bases at J, with 18 bases between. The V gene's germline CDR1 is MGHRA and CDR2 YSYEKL. CDR3 sequence reads: CASSALTLGSSTDTQYF. CDR3 nucleotide sequence: TGCGCCAGCAGCGCCTTAACCCTCGGTTCTAGCACAGATACGCAGTATTTT.

This clone was counted once. The V call is TRBV2, the J call TRBJ2-3, with TRBD2 matching 9 bases. CDR1 SNHLY and CDR2 FYNNEI come from the germline V gene. V was clipped by 7 bases and J by 1 base; unmatched bases: 6. This CDR3 spans 15 amino acids. The CDR3 sequence: CASNRAGGRTDTQYF. CDR3 in DNA: TGTGCCAGCAATAGAGCGGGAGGTCGCACAGATACGCAGTATTTT.

V is TRBV29-1 and J is TRBJ2-1, with 8 bases identical to TRBD2. The V and J ends lost 7 bases and 4 bases, in that order; junction bases with no gene match: 9. Germline-derived CDR1 and CDR2 are SQVTM and ANQGSEA. The CDR3 has 14 amino acids. CDR3 sequence: CSAVPSGRYNEQFF. The CDR3 region has the DNA TGCAGCGCCGTCCCAAGCGGGAGATACAATGAGCAGTTCTTC.

The chain combines TRBV7-9 with TRBJ2-1; D uncertain. This CDR3 contains 12 residues. V was shortened by 6 bases and J by 6 bases, with 9 bases between the two germline ends. Germline assignment: CDR1 SEHNR and CDR2 FQNEAQ (reference sequence). In DNA form, the CDR3 reads TGTGCCAGCAGTTACCGCGGCAATGAGCAGTTCTTC. It yields the protein CASSYRGNEQFF.

V gene TRBV12-3 or TRBV12-4 combines with J gene TRBJ2-5, with a possible D match to TRBD2 (5 bases). The CDR3 totals 13 residues. V was pared by 4 bases and J by 2 bases, with 8 bases between. The CDR3 reads CASSSGIQETQYF. As DNA, the CDR3 is TGTGCCAGCAGTTCCGGGATACAAGAGACCCAGTACTTC.

The V call is TRBV6-5, the J call TRBJ2-7; TRBD1 agrees at 8 bases. Germline assignment: CDR1 MNHEY and CDR2 SVGAGI. V was pared by 8 bases and J by 0 bases, with 6 bases of the junction left unmatched. The CDR3 runs to 14 residues. The chain's CDR3 is CASRGQGGSYEQYF. The CDR3 DNA reads TGTGCCAGCCGAGGACAGGGTGGCTCCTACGAGCAGTACTTC.

This rearrangement joins TRBV6-5 to TRBJ1-5, with 7 bases identical to TRBD1. CDR3 size: 14 residues. V gave up 5 bases and J gave up 5 bases; unmatched junction bases: 6. CDR1 is MNHEY and CDR2 is SVGAGI in the germline V gene. The CDR3 bases are TGTGCCAGCAGTATGCGACAGGGCGATCAGCCCCAGCATTTT. Translation: CASSMRQGDQPQHF.

The chain is built from TRBV28 and TRBJ2-1; a weak D match, TRBD2 (5 bases). The CDR3 length is 12 residues. The germline gives CDR1 MDHEN, CDR2 SYDVKM. V gave up 7 bases and J gave up 9 bases, with 13 bases separating them. Here the CDR3 DNA reads TGTGCCAGCAAGCAACTAGATTCTGAGCAGTTCTTC. The encoded protein is CASKQLDSEQFF.

The chain has TRBV7-3 and TRBJ1-2; D is uncertain. V was pared by 2 bases and J by 6 bases, with 16 bases between. CDR3 length: 15 amino acids. The germline V gene has CDR1 SGHTA and CDR2 FQGTGA. The CDR3 sequence: CASSLDGGSGDGYTF. Written as DNA, the CDR3 is TGTGCCAGCAGCTTAGATGGCGGGTCCGGGGATGGCTACACCTTC.